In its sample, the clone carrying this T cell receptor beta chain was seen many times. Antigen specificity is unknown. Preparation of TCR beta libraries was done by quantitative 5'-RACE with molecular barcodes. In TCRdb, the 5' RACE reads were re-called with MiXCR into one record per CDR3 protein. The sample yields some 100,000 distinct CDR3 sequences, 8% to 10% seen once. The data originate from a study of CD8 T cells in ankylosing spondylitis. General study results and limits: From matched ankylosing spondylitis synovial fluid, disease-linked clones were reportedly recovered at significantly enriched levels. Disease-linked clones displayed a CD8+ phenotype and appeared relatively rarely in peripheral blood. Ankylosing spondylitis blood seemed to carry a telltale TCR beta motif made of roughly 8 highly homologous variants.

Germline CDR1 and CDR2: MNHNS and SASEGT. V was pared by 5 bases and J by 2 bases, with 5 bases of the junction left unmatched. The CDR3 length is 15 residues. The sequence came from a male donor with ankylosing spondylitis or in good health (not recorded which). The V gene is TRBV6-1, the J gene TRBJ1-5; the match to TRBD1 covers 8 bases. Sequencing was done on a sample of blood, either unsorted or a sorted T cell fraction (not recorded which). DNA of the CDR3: TGTGCCAGCAGTAAACAGGGGGGCGGCAATCAGCCCCAGCATTTT. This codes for CASSKQGGGNQPQHF.